This TCR beta chain emerged from a study of blood T cell repertoires in COVID-19. Seattle-derived patients entered the study during active infection and were followed longitudinally. The protocol was immunoSEQ multiplex PCR, while the TCRdb copy is restricted to in-frame clones and leaves out a portion. In the table there are 25,000 to 30,000 clones, 70% to 90% of which are singletons. Sequencing input: peripheral blood. This receptor was obtained from a woman of 80 years or more with COVID-19, enrolled during active disease.

The CDR3 reads CAGGDNHQNQPQHF. Written as DNA, the CDR3 is TGTGCCGGAGGTGATAATCACCAAAATCAGCCCCAGCATTTT. The V and J genes are TRBV6-5 and TRBJ1-5; D uncertain. V was pared by 11 bases and J by 4 bases, with 18 bases between. This CDR3 is 14 amino acids long. Germline CDR1 MNHEY, CDR2 SVGAGI.